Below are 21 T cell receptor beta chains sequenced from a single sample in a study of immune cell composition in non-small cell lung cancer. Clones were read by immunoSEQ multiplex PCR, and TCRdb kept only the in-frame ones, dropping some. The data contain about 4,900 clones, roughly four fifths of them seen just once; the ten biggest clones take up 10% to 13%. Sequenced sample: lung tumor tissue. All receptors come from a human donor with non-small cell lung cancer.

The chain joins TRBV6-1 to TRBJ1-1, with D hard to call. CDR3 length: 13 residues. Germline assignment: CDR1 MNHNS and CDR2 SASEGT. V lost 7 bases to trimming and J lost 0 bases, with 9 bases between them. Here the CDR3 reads CASNLRVNTEAFF. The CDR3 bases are TGTGCCAGCAACCTGCGGGTGAACACTGAAGCTTTCTTT.

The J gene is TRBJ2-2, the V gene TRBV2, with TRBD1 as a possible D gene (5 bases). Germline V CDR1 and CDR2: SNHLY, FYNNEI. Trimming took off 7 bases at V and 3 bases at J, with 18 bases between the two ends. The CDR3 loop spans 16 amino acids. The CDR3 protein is CASKVEGQGYTGELFF. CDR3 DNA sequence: TGTGCCAGCAAGGTCGAAGGGCAGGGATACACCGGGGAGCTGTTTTTT.

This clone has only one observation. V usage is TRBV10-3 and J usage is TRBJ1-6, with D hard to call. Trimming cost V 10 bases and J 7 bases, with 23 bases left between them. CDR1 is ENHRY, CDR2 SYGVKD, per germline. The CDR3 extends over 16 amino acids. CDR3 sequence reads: CATKDYRPPGNSPLHF. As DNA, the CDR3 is TGTGCCACCAAGGATTATCGACCTCCCGGGAATTCACCCCTCCACTTT.

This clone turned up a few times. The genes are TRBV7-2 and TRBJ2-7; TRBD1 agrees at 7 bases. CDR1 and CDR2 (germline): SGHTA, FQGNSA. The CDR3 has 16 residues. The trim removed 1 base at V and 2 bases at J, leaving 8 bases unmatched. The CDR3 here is CASSLGPGQFTYEQYF. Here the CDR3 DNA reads TGTGCCAGCAGCTTAGGCCCGGGACAGTTTACCTACGAGCAGTACTTC. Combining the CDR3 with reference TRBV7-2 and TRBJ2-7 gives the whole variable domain GAGVSQSPSNKVTEKGKDVELRCDPISGHTALYWYRQSLGQGLEFLIYFQGNSAPDKSGLPSDRFSAERTGGSVSTLTIQRTQQEDSAVYLCASSLGPGQFTYEQYFGPGTRLTVT.

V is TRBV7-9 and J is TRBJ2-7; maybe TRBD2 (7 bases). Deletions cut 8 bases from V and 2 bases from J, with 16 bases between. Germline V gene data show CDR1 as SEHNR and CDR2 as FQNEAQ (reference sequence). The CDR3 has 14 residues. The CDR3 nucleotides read TGTGCCAGCGGCGGGGGCGGTCAGACCTACGAGCAGTACTTC. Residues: CASGGGGQTYEQYF.

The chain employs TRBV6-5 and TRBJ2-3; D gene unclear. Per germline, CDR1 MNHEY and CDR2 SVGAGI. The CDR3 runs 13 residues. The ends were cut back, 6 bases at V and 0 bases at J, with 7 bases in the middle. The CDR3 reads CASSIQSTDTQYF. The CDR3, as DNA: TGTGCCAGCAGCATACAAAGCACAGATACGCAGTATTTT.

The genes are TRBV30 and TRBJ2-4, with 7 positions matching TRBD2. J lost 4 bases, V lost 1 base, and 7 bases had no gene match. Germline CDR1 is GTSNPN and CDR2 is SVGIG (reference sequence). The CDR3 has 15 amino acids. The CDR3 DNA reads TGTGCCTGGAGTGGAAGATTTAGCGGGAAAAACATTCAGTACTTC. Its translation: CAWSGRFSGKNIQYF.

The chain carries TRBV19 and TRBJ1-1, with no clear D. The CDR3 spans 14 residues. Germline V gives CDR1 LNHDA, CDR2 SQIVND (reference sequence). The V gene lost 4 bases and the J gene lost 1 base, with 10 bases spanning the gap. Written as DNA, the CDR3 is TGTGCCAGTAGTACGGCAGGCACGAACACTGAAGCTTTCTTT. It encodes CASSTAGTNTEAFF.

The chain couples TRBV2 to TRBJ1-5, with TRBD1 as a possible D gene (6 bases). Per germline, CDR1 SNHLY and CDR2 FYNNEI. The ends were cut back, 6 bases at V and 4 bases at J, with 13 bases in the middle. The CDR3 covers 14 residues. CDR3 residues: CASRIRDTNQPQHF. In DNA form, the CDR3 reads TGTGCCAGCAGGATCCGGGACACAAATCAGCCCCAGCATTTT.

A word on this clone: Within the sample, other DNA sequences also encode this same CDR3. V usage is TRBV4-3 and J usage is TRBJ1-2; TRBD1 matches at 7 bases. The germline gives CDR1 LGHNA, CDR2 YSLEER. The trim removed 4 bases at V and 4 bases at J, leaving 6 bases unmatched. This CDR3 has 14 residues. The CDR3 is CASSRVQGSYGYTF. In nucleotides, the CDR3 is TGCGCCAGCAGCCGCGTACAGGGGAGCTATGGCTACACCTTC.

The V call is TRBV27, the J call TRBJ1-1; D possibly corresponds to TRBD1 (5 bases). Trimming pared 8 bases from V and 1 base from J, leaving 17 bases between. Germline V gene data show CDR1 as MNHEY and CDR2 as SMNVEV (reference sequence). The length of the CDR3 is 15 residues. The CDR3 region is CASHTSGVPNTEAFF. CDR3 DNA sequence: TGTGCCAGCCATACATCGGGGGTTCCGAACACTGAAGCTTTCTTT.

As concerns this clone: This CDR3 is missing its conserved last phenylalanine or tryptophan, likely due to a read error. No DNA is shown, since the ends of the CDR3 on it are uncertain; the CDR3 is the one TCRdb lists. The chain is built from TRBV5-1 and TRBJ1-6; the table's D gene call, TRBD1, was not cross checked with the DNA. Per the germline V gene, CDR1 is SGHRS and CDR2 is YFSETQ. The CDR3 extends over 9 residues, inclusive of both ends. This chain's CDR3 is CARRPQGGY.

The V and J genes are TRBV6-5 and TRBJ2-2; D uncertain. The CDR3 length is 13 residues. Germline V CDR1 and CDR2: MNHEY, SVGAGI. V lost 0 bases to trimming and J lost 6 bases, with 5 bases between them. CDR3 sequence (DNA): TGTGCCAGCAGTTACTCCTTTTCCGGGGAGCTGTTTTTT. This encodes CASSYSFSGELFF.

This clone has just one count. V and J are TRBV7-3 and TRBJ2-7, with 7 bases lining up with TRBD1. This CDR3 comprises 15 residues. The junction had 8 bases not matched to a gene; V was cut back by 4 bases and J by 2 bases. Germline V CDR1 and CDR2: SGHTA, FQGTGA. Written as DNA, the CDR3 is TGTGCCAGCAGCTCAACCCGGCAGGGGGCCTACGAGCAGTACTTC. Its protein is CASSSTRQGAYEQYF.

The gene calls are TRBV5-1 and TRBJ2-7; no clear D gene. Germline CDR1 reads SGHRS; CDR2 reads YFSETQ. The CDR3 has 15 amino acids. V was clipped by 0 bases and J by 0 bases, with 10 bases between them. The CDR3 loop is CASSLDPKSSYEQYF. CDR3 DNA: TGCGCCAGCAGCTTGGATCCAAAGAGCTCCTACGAGCAGTACTTC.

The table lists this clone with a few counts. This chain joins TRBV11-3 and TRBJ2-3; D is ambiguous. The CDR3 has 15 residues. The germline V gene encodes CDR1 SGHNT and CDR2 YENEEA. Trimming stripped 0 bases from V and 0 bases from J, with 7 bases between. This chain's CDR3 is CASSLELTSTDTQYF. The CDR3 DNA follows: TGTGCCAGCAGCTTAGAGCTGACTAGCACAGATACGCAGTATTTT.

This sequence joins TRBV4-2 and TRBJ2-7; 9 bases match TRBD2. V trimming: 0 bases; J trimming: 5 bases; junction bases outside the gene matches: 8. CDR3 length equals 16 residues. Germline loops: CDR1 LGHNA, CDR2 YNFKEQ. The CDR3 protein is CASSQDYRGGVDEQYF. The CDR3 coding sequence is TGTGCCAGCAGCCAAGATTATCGCGGGGGGGTAGACGAGCAGTACTTC.

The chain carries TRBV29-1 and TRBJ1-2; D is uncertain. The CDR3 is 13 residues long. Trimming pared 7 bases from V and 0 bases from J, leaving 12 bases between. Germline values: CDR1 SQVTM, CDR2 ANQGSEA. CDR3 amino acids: CSDWQASNYGYTF. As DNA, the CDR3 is TGCAGCGACTGGCAGGCCTCTAACTATGGCTACACCTTC.

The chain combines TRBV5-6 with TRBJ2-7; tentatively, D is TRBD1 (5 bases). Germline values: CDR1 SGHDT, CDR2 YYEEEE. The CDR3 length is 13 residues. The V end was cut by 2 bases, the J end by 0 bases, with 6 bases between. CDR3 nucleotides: TGTGCCAGCAGCTTAACAGGCTCCTACGAGCAGTACTTC. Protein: CASSLTGSYEQYF.

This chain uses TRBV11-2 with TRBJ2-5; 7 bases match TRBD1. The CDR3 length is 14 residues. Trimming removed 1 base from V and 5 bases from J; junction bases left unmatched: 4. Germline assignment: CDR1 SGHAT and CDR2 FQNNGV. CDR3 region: CASSLGGGGETQYF. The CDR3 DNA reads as TGTGCCAGCAGCTTAGGAGGGGGCGGGGAGACCCAGTACTTC.

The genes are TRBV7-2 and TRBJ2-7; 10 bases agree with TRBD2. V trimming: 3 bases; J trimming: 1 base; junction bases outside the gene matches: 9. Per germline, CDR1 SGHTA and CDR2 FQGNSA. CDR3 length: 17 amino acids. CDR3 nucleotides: TGTGCCAGCAGCTTGAGCGGGAGGGCCGCTCAGTCCTACGAGCAGTACTTC. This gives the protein CASSLSGRAAQSYEQYF.